This T cell receptor beta chain came from a study of blood T cell repertoires in COVID-19. Background on the study: Whether acute or convalescent, the COVID-19 samples came from the United States, Italy and Spain. Sample material is recorded as cDNA or gDNA derived from T cells, B-cell-depleted T cells, or PBMCs.

Germline V gene data show CDR1 as SEHNR and CDR2 as FQNEAQ (reference sequence). The CDR3 extends over 15 amino acids. V gave up 4 bases and J gave up 2 bases, with 14 bases separating them. The data were produced by immunoSEQ multiplex PCR, yet TCRdb's version contains in-frame clones alone and is incomplete. The data contain some 130,000 clones, around 80% of them singletons. The sequencing sample was made of peripheral blood. This TCR was sampled from a man aged 65-85 years with acute or convalescent COVID-19. V gene TRBV7-9 combines with J gene TRBJ1-2; weak D call: TRBD1 (5 bases). CDR3 nucleotide sequence: TGTGCCAGCAGCTCTGTGCCCGCAGGGAACTATGGCTACACCTTC. Protein: CASSSVPAGNYGYTF.